This T cell receptor (beta chain) appears in the sequencing data of a study of a mutant IDH1 vaccine in newly diagnosed glioma listed by TCRdb under 2021. As for the study more broadly: Vaccination started 4-6 weeks after radiotherapy alone, or was given together with temozolomide cycles in the groups whose treatment included chemotherapy. Of the 32 patients who were treated, around 60% were male and around 40% were female, and the mean age was around 40 years. Before enrollment, patients had received standard therapy of radiotherapy alone, temozolomide alone, or radiochemotherapy with temozolomide; most received the combination. Visit V12 was the week-35 safety follow-up and visit V13 was the week-47 end of study. Peripheral blood was collected at six visits: V03 (baseline), V05, V07, V10, V12 and V13. Longitudinal TCRB deep sequencing was done for 25 treated patients, wherever samples were available for exploratory analyses. Overall study outcomes, separate from this receptor: Across multiple MHC alleles, vaccine-induced immune responses were seen in 85% to 95% of patients. It was noted by the authors that analyses of patient blood samples could not be reproduced owing to sample limitations. Pseudoprogression appeared unrelated to alterations in the top peripheral T cell clonotypes detected by TCRB sequencing. Availability determined which PBMC samples were chosen for TCRB deep sequencing.

The label giving this sample's time point can be read as: week 35, safety follow-up. A 20-mer mutant IDH1 peptide at 300 micrograms in Montanide made up each vaccine dose, which was injected subcutaneously together with topical imiquimod. Patients received eight vaccinations in weeks 1, 3, 5, 7, 11, 15, 19 and 23, corresponding to visits V03 through V10. The donors had newly diagnosed IDH1-mutant astrocytomas of WHO grade 3 or 4 that showed loss of nuclear ATRX. The samples were drawn from NOA16, a multicentre, single-arm, open-label phase I trial in Germany that tested a mutant IDH1 peptide vaccine in humans for the first time. Genomic DNA for TCRB sequencing was isolated from EDTA blood with the DNeasy Blood and Tissue Kit. The method behind the library was the immunoSEQ multiplex PCR assay. The hsTCRB Kit was used according to the manufacturer's protocol to amplify rearranged TCR beta chain sequences. An Illumina MiSeq was used to sequence the TCRB libraries. In the original analysis: The proprietary platform of the kit vendor was used for demultiplexing, trimming and gene mapping. Sourced from immuneACCESS, this table was stored by TCRdb with only in-frame sequences that have V and J called. A share of the clones is absent; for the studies checked, an unresolved V gene accounts for under half, and the remainder has no known explanation. That table is the source of V, J and clone size, and D and trimming were worked out from the DNA. The sample has tens of thousands of clones on record, around 84% of them singletons. Jointly, the top ten make up about 2% of the sample.

Comment on this clone: Its antigen remains undetermined. The sample holds no much larger clone one base away, and base qualities are not on file.

CDR3 length: 14 amino acids, cysteine to phenylalanine. Only the CDR3 DNA stays, 42 bases, in frame from base 1. A distance of 9 bases separates the germline ends of V and J, which lose 2 bases and 0 bases respectively. Taken from the germline V gene, the CDR1 and CDR2 loops are SGDLS and YYNGEE. Sample: PBMCs, taken from a glioma patient whose treatment included an IDH1 peptide vaccine. The chain joins TRBV9 to TRBJ2-7; the D gene lacks a confident call. The receptor's source is a man between 25 and 39 years old with glioma. The CDR3 reads CASSVRQHSYEQYF. The base sequence is TGTGCCAGCAGCGTCAGGCAACACTCCTACGAGCAGTACTTC.